Detailed here is one T cell receptor (beta chain). Sequencing was performed with immunoSEQ multiplex PCR; in TCRdb, only in-frame clones are kept and a portion is missing. The data contain around 23,000 clones, 84% of them singletons. This sample is part of a study of OX40 agonist ivuxolimab in advanced cancers. Germline CDR1 is MGHRA and CDR2 is YSYEKL. The CDR3 loop spans 13 amino acids. Trimming cost V 2 bases and J 4 bases, with 9 bases left between them. The receptor's source is an adult with an advanced solid tumor such as melanoma, head and neck, liver or kidney cancer. The source material was CD4+ or CD8+ T cells sorted from blood, sampled in a trial of the OX40 agonist ivuxolimab. V usage is TRBV4-1 and J usage is TRBJ2-7, with D uncertain. The CDR3 bases are TGCGCCAGCAGCCAACTCGAATATTACGAGCAGTACTTC. Translated: CASSQLEYYEQYF.